This TCR beta chain was captured in a study of T-cell memory formation after mild COVID-19. TCRdb reanalysed the 5' RACE reads using MiXCR and keeps one entry per CDR3 protein. Counted here are tens of thousands of distinct CDR3 sequences, about 7.3% occurring once; the ten biggest clones make up 1.2% to 1.5%. The trim removed 5 bases at V and 2 bases at J, leaving 8 bases unmatched. Germline CDR1 is DFQATT and CDR2 is SNEGSKA (reference sequence). The CDR3 extends over 15 amino acids. This clonotype was detected ten times or more. The J gene is TRBJ2-1, the V gene TRBV20-1, with 8 positions matching TRBD2. The material sequenced was PBMCs or a T cell subset sorted from them (not recorded which). The sequence came from a man younger than 35 who had mild COVID-19 (a few samples of this study predate the infection). Cell type and time point are not known. The CDR3 region is CSAATSGPTYNEQFF. The CDR3 nucleotides are TGCAGTGCTGCTACTAGCGGTCCGACCTACAATGAGCAGTTCTTC.